The T cell receptor beta chain under discussion was sequenced for a study of blood T cell repertoires in COVID-19. Study-level background: COVID-19 samples, acute and convalescent, were from the United States, Italy and Spain. From T cells, B-cell-depleted T cells, or PBMCs came the material, which was cDNA or gDNA.

The ends lost 4 bases at V and 4 bases at J; junction bases unmatched: 11. This CDR3 has 16 amino acids. Germline V gene data show CDR1 as SGHKS and CDR2 as YYEKEE (reference sequence). Authors' data handling: Amplification of reference gene primers was used by the study to estimate nucleated cell counts. Data came from immunoSEQ multiplex PCR; TCRdb stores just in-frame clones and leaves some out. For V, J and clone size, that table is used; D and trimming come from the DNA. The sample shows hundreds of thousands of clones, 70% to 90% of them seen only once. The sample consisted of peripheral blood. The sequence came from a man in his 70s with acute or convalescent COVID-19. V usage is TRBV5-5 and J usage is TRBJ1-5; 7 bases line up with TRBD1. Written as DNA, the CDR3 is TGTGCCAGCAGCCCTACTCCCGGGACAGTAAATCAGCCCCAGCATTTT. It encodes CASSPTPGTVNQPQHF.